This paragraph reports one TCR beta chain. Its antigen remains unidentified. These data belong to a study of cytomegalovirus exposure and HLA in healthy donors. PCR primers comprised 60 Vbeta and 13 Jbeta primers. TCRdb's table, derived via immunoSEQ multiplex PCR, lists solely in-frame clones and lacks some. The repertoire holds 130,000 to 150,000 clones, with about 80% as singletons. At collection, donors were nominally healthy, but unrecorded immune exposures were probable. Study-level findings and limits: Later analysis demonstrated an association between a missense DCLRE1C variant and TCR beta V- and J-gene trimming. Analysis performed later found more than 15,000 TCR beta sequences associated with HLA alleles at 0.05 false discovery rate.

From germline, CDR1 is MNHNS and CDR2 SASEGT. CDR3 size: 19 residues. Trimming removed 0 bases at V and 5 bases at J, with 24 bases between. The sample consisted of PBMCs. The chain has TRBV6-1 and TRBJ2-3, with D possibly being TRBD2 (5 bases). This receptor was identified in a woman aged 55-69 years in good health and CMV-seropositive. In DNA, the CDR3 is TGTGCCAGCAGTGAAGCGCTTCTTGCAGGTATCCCCGGGGAAGATACGCAGTATTTT. Encoded protein: CASSEALLAGIPGEDTQYF.